The rows below give T cell receptor beta chains drawn from one sample of a study of blood T cell repertoires in COVID-19. The assay was immunoSEQ multiplex PCR, and TCRdb's table has in-frame clones only and misses some. This sample carries around 200,000 clones, approximately 84% of them seen once, and the ten largest clones take under 8.5%. The sample taken for sequencing was peripheral blood. These receptors came from a human donor in a cohort sampled during active COVID-19. Both conserved end residues are part of each CDR3. Fields, in order: J gene, V gene, D gene, clone size, CDR3 protein, CDR3 DNA. The D gene is left open where the match is weak. Part of the rows lack a size; the others show once, few, many or a class for expanded clones.

TRBJ2-7	TRBV2	TRBD2	-	CASSDRGVAYEQYF	TGTGCCAGCAGTGATCGGGGGGTGGCGTATGAGCAGTACTTC
TRBJ1-2	TRBV2	-	once	CASSVTRPYGYTF	TGTGCCAGCAGCGTGACAAGGCCTTATGGCTACACCTTC
TRBJ1-5	TRBV7-9	-	-	CASSVHREDESYSNQPQHF	TGTGCCAGCAGCGTTCACAGAGAAGATGAGAGTTATAGCAATCAGCCCCAGCATTTT
TRBJ1-1	TRBV9	-	-	CASSPPGGTEAFF	TGTGCCAGCAGCCCTCCCGGGGGCACTGAAGCTTTCTTT
TRBJ2-3	TRBV7-9	-	once	CASSPTGVNTDTQYF	TGTGCCAGCAGCCCTACCGGGGTCAACACAGATACGCAGTATTTT
TRBJ2-1	TRBV4-2	TRBD2	-	CASSQDELASGGAGEQFF	TGTGCCAGCAGCCAAGATGAATTGGCTAGCGGGGGGGCGGGTGAGCAGTTCTTC
TRBJ2-7	TRBV27	-	-	CASSPPDGRISYEQYF	TGTGCCAGCAGTCCCCCCGATGGCAGGATCTCCTACGAGCAGTACTTC
TRBJ2-7	TRBV5-1	-	-	CASSLDGVDSSYEQYF	TGCGCCAGCAGCCTTGACGGCGTGGACAGCTCCTACGAGCAGTACTTC
TRBJ1-3	TRBV19	-	-	CASSISGNTIYF	TGTGCCAGTAGTATCTCGGGAAACACCATATATTTT
TRBJ1-1	TRBV11-2	-	-	CASSLDGQIDDTEAFF	TGTGCCAGCAGCTTAGATGGACAGATCGATGACACTGAAGCTTTCTTT
TRBJ1-1	TRBV6-1	-	-	CASSDQGLNTEAFF	TGTGCCAGCAGTGACCAGGGGTTGAACACTGAAGCTTTCTTT
TRBJ1-2	TRBV12-3/TRBV12-4	TRBD1	-	CASSRTGSDGYTF	TGTGCCAGCAGTCGGACAGGGTCGGATGGCTACACCTTC
TRBJ2-2	TRBV19	TRBD1	-	CASSKGAESTGELFF	TGTGCCAGTAGTAAGGGGGCGGAATCCACCGGGGAGCTGTTTTTT
TRBJ1-3	TRBV5-6	TRBD1	once	CASSWTGASGNTIYF	TGTGCCAGCAGCTGGACAGGGGCCTCTGGAAACACCATATATTTT
TRBJ1-6	TRBV5-6	-	-	CASSFVGAGAAPLHF	TGTGCCAGCAGCTTTGTGGGGGCAGGGGCAGCACCCCTCCACTTT
TRBJ2-7	TRBV5-1	TRBD1	many	CASSLEQGYYEQYF	TGCGCCAGCAGCTTGGAACAGGGGTACTACGAGCAGTACTTC
TRBJ1-1	TRBV11-2	-	-	CASSLDYWSPGEAFF	TGTGCCAGCAGCTTAGATTATTGGTCCCCAGGTGAAGCTTTCTTT
TRBJ2-7	TRBV2	-	-	CASSDLASYEQYF	TGTGCCAGCAGTGATCTAGCCTCCTACGAGCAGTACTTC
TRBJ2-7	TRBV13	-	-	CASSPGSSYEQYF	TGTGCCAGCAGCCCGGGGAGCTCCTACGAGCAGTACTTC
TRBJ1-5	TRBV19	-	-	CASSIGQGGQPQHF	TGTGCCAGTAGTATAGGGCAGGGCGGACAGCCCCAGCATTTT
TRBJ1-2	TRBV5-1	-	-	CASSPRSGSNYGYTF	TGCGCCAGCAGCCCCAGGTCAGGGTCTAACTATGGCTACACCTTC
TRBJ2-1	TRBV7-9	-	-	CASSLPIAGAGSYNEQFF	TGTGCCAGCAGCTTACCGATCGCAGGGGCGGGTTCCTACAATGAGCAGTTCTTC
TRBJ1-3	TRBV9	-	-	CASSTSSGNTIYF	TGTGCCAGCAGCACCAGCTCTGGAAACACCATATATTTT
TRBJ2-2	TRBV7-8	-	-	CASSPHINFPGELFF	TGTGCCAGCAGCCCGCATATCAACTTCCCCGGGGAGCTGTTTTTT
TRBJ1-1	TRBV3-1/TRBV3-2	-	-	CASSLVDRNTEAFF	TGTGCCAGCAGCCTCGTTGACAGAAACACTGAAGCTTTCTTT
TRBJ1-2	TRBV7-3	TRBD1	-	CASSQGTGNGYTF	TGTGCCAGCAGCCAAGGGACAGGGAATGGCTACACCTTC
TRBJ1-1	TRBV5-1	-	few	CASSNEHLDTEAFF	TGCGCCAGCAGCAACGAACATCTGGACACTGAAGCTTTCTTT
TRBJ1-4	TRBV4-1	-	-	CASSPLTGTGTSATNEKLFF	TGCGCCAGCAGCCCCCTTACCGGCACAGGAACATCGGCAACTAATGAAAAACTGTTTTTT
TRBJ2-5	TRBV4-1	TRBD2	-	CASSQVRRGGQETQYF	TGCGCCAGCAGCCAAGTAAGGCGGGGGGGGCAAGAGACCCAGTACTTC
TRBJ1-5	TRBV4-1	TRBD1	-	CASRLTTGANQPQHF	TGCGCCAGCAGACTCACGACAGGGGCAAATCAGCCCCAGCATTTT
TRBJ2-7	TRBV30	-	-	CAWSFGSSYEQYF	TGTGCCTGGAGTTTTGGGAGCTCCTACGAGCAGTACTTC
TRBJ2-1	TRBV3-1/TRBV3-2	TRBD2	-	CASTRLAGDHNEQFF	TGTGCCAGCACCAGACTAGCGGGGGACCACAATGAGCAGTTCTTC
TRBJ1-2	TRBV10-2	-	-	CASSSLVGDYGYTF	TGCGCCAGCAGTAGCCTGGTCGGAGACTATGGCTACACCTTC
TRBJ2-5	TRBV9	-	once	CASSVGQGGGYKETQYF	TGTGCCAGCAGCGTAGGGCAGGGCGGGGGCTACAAAGAGACCCAGTACTTC
TRBJ1-1	TRBV5-1	-	once	CASSLNMNTEAFF	TGCGCCAGCAGCCTAAATATGAACACTGAAGCTTTCTTT
TRBJ2-1	TRBV5-6	-	-	CASVPGSGGPRSYNEQFF	TGTGCCAGCGTCCCCGGGTCAGGAGGTCCTAGGTCCTACAATGAGCAGTTCTTC
TRBJ2-5	TRBV11-2	TRBD1	-	CASSEGQMGKETQYF	TGTGCCAGCAGCGAGGGACAGATGGGGAAGGAGACCCAGTACTTC
TRBJ2-7	TRBV3-1/TRBV3-2	TRBD1	few	CASSLRGQGAGEQYF	TGTGCCAGCAGCCTACGCGGACAGGGGGCGGGCGAGCAGTACTTC
TRBJ2-7	TRBV5-1	TRBD2	-	CASSLGLAGGPSSYEQYF	TGCGCCAGCAGCTTGGGACTAGCGGGGGGTCCCAGCTCCTACGAGCAGTACTTC
TRBJ1-2	TRBV4-2	-	-	CASSQDGRGSYGYTF	TGTGCCAGCAGCCAAGATGGGCGGGGGTCCTATGGCTACACCTTC
TRBJ2-7	TRBV7-9	TRBD1	few	CASSPPWGQTYEQYF	TGTGCCAGCAGCCCCCCCTGGGGACAGACCTACGAGCAGTACTTC
TRBJ1-1	TRBV2	TRBD1	-	CASSEPGTGSGSTEAFF	TGTGCCAGCAGTGAGCCTGGGACAGGGAGTGGGAGCACTGAAGCTTTCTTT
TRBJ2-7	TRBV12-3/TRBV12-4	-	-	CASSLRDSYEQYF	TGTGCCAGCAGTTTAAGAGATTCCTACGAGCAGTACTTC
TRBJ1-1	TRBV5-4	TRBD1	-	CASSSGQANTEAFF	TGTGCCAGCAGCTCGGGACAGGCAAACACTGAAGCTTTCTTT
TRBJ2-2	TRBV6-5	-	-	CASSYDTWNTGELFF	TGTGCCAGCAGTTACGACACATGGAACACCGGGGAGCTGTTTTTT
TRBJ1-1	TRBV7-9	TRBD1	-	CASSLGQGGGEAFF	TGTGCCAGCAGCTTGGGACAGGGTGGGGGTGAAGCTTTCTTT
TRBJ2-7	TRBV5-5	-	few	CASSLTAATSYEQYF	TGTGCCAGCAGCTTGACGGCGGCGACCTCCTACGAGCAGTACTTC
TRBJ2-3	TRBV9	-	-	CASSLRSQGSRDTQYF	TGTGCCAGCAGCCTCCGTAGTCAGGGGTCTAGAGATACGCAGTATTTT
TRBJ2-1	TRBV5-1	TRBD2	-	CASSQNQRGNNNEQFF	TGCGCCAGCAGCCAGAATCAGCGGGGAAACAACAATGAGCAGTTCTTC
TRBJ1-4	TRBV12-1	-	-	CASSRRDRGLGREKLFF	TGTGCCAGCAGCCGACGGGACAGGGGATTGGGGAGGGAAAAACTGTTTTTT
TRBJ2-7	TRBV27	-	-	CASSLGAEQYF	TGTGCCAGCAGTTTAGGGGCCGAGCAGTACTTC